These 15 T cell receptor beta chains share one sample of origin, sequenced in a study of patients and donors after allogeneic stem cell transplantation. MiXCR, run by TCRdb on the RT-PCR reads, gives a single entry per CDR3 protein. Of approximately 160,000 distinct CDR3 sequences in the sample, approximately 28% were seen once. Sequencing input: blood, either unsorted or a sorted T cell fraction (not recorded which). These receptor sequences come from a human donor who was either an allogeneic HSCT recipient or a stem cell or donor lymphocyte infusion donor (not recorded which). It is not recorded whose cells these are; they may come from a transplant donor.

This clonotype was seen a few times. V gene TRBV10-3 combines with J gene TRBJ1-3; D may be TRBD1 (5 bases). Germline V gene sequence: CDR1 ENHRY, CDR2 SYGVKD. V was shortened by 6 bases and J by 2 bases, with 11 bases between the two germline ends. The CDR3 spans 14 residues. CDR3 residues: CAIRPGVTGNTIYF. CDR3 bases: TGTGCCATCAGACCGGGGGTTACTGGAAACACCATATATTTT.

The J gene is TRBJ1-4, the V gene TRBV3-1; D is unresolved. V was trimmed by 0 bases and J by 5 bases, leaving 4 bases between them. Per germline, CDR1 LGHDT and CDR2 YNNKEL (reference sequence). CDR3 size: 13 residues. This CDR3 is CASSQEWNEKLFF. The CDR3 DNA is TGTGCCAGCAGCCAAGAATGGAATGAAAAACTGTTTTTT.

This clonotype has only a few counts. The chain couples TRBV6-5 to TRBJ2-7; TRBD2 aligns across 13 bases. With V trimmed by 8 bases and J by 2 bases, 6 bases remained unmatched. Germline V lookup: CDR1 MNHEY, CDR2 SVGAGI. The CDR3 length is 15 residues. CDR3 sequence: CASRGLAGVTYEQYF. The CDR3 nucleotides are TGTGCCAGCCGTGGACTAGCGGGAGTAACCTACGAGCAGTACTTC.

This clonotype was seen once. CDR3 sequence: CASSVQARSFYEQYF. The CDR3 region has the DNA TGTGCCAGCAGTGTACAGGCTAGGTCCTTCTACGAGCAGTACTTC. This chain joins TRBV28 and TRBJ2-7, with D possibly being TRBD1 (5 bases). Deletions cut 5 bases from V and 3 bases from J, with 17 bases between. From germline, CDR1 is MDHEN and CDR2 SYDVKM. The CDR3 loop spans 15 amino acids.

With regard to this clonotype: The conserved phenylalanine or tryptophan is not found at the CDR3 terminus, so this likely reflects a read error. The V call is TRBV7-2, the J call TRBJ2-3, with D possibly matching TRBD2 (6 bases). CDR3 length: 14 residues. Between the trimmed V and J ends, which lost 4 bases and 6 bases, there was a span of 14 bases. Germline loops: CDR1 SGHTA, CDR2 FQGNSA. The CDR3 sequence is CASSSRDLRDTQYL. Written as DNA, the CDR3 is TGTGCCAGCAGCTCCCGGGACTTAAGGGATACGCAGTATTTG.

This clonotype showed up just a few times. V gene TRBV7-3 combines with J gene TRBJ2-1; 8 nucleotides align to TRBD2. In germline, CDR1 is SGHTA, CDR2 FQGTGA. The CDR3 has 18 residues. Trimming removed 0 bases from V and 5 bases from J; junction bases left unmatched: 12. The CDR3 sequence is CASSLTSPGLAVHNEQFF. The CDR3 DNA reads TGTGCCAGCAGCTTAACGTCACCCGGACTAGCCGTCCACAATGAGCAGTTCTTC.

This clonotype was recorded a few times. The chain couples TRBV20-1 to TRBJ1-4, with D perhaps TRBD1 (5 bases). V lost 6 bases and J 7 bases, leaving 15 bases between the germline ends. Germline CDR1 reads DFQATT; CDR2 reads SNEGSKA (reference sequence). There are 13 residues in the CDR3. CDR3 nucleotide sequence: TGCAGTGCCCCGGGGGGGGGAGGTGAAAAACTGTTTTTT. Protein sequence: CSAPGGGGEKLFF.

The chain links TRBV7-9 to TRBJ1-5, with D maybe TRBD1 (5 bases). The CDR3 totals 13 residues. Germline CDR1 is SEHNR and CDR2 is FQNEAQ (reference sequence). V was pared by 3 bases and J by 7 bases, with 10 bases between. The CDR3 here is CASSFQGGQPQHF. The CDR3 DNA is TGTGCCAGCAGCTTTCAGGGCGGGCAGCCCCAGCATTTT.

This clonotype was recorded at least ten times. The chain joins TRBV5-1 to TRBJ1-1; D gene uncertain. The germline CDR1 and CDR2 sequences are SGHRS and YFSETQ. CDR3 length: 13 residues. V was shortened by 5 bases and J by 1 base, with 9 bases between the two germline ends. The CDR3 nucleotides read TGCGCCAGCAGTTTCGGGCCGAACACTGAAGCTTTCTTT. It encodes CASSFGPNTEAFF.

The chain couples TRBV4-3 to TRBJ2-3, with D possibly TRBD2 on 6 matching bases. The CDR3 loop spans 15 amino acids. The V gene lost 3 bases and the J gene lost 0 bases, with 10 bases spanning the gap. Germline V gene data show CDR1 as LGHNA and CDR2 as YSLEER. The CDR3 spells CASSQYSGSTDTQYF. In nucleotides, the CDR3 is TGCGCCAGCAGCCAGTATAGCGGCAGCACAGATACGCAGTATTTT.

The CDR3 loop reads CASSVEWSPYNEQFF. CDR3 nucleotide sequence: TGTGCCAGCAGCGTAGAGTGGTCCCCGTACAATGAGCAGTTCTTC. V gene TRBV9 combines with J gene TRBJ2-1, with unresolved D. CDR1 is SGDLS, CDR2 YYNGEE, per germline. V was clipped by 0 bases and J by 4 bases, with 11 bases between them. This CDR3 has 15 amino acids.

This sequence joins TRBV18 and TRBJ1-3, with D possibly matching TRBD1 (5 bases). Trimming removed 2 bases at V and 0 bases at J, with 14 bases between. The CDR3 is 17 amino acids. Germline lookup yields CDR1 KGHSH and CDR2 LQKENI. The DNA for the CDR3 is TGTGCCAGCTCACCATACGAGGGGACCCTCTCTGGAAACACCATATATTTT. It codes for CASSPYEGTLSGNTIYF.

This clonotype was detected only a few times. The V gene is TRBV15, the J gene TRBJ2-7; 7 bases are shared with TRBD2. Germline CDR1 and CDR2: LNHNV and YYDKDF (reference sequence). V shed 1 base and J 4 bases; nucleotides not matched to a gene: 4. This CDR3 region has 14 residues. CDR3 sequence reads: CATSRAGRGYEQYF. In DNA form, the CDR3 reads TGTGCCACCAGCAGAGCAGGGCGGGGGTACGAGCAGTACTTC. The whole variable domain, filled in from reference TRBV15 and TRBJ2-7, reads DAMVIQNPRYQVTQFGKPVTLSCSQTLNHNVMYWYQQKSSQAPKLLFHYYDKDFNNEADTPDNFQSRRPNTSFCFLDIRSPGLGDTAMYLCATSRAGRGYEQYFGPGTRLTVT.

The chain recombines TRBV5-4 with TRBJ2-5, with D maybe TRBD2 (6 bases). V was pared by 4 bases and J by 4 bases, with 17 bases between. Germline-derived CDR1 and CDR2 are SGHNT and YYREEE (reference sequence). This CDR3 has 15 amino acids. CDR3 in amino acids: CASSPTVTGRETQYF. CDR3 nucleotide sequence: TGTGCCAGCAGCCCGACCGTAACCGGGAGAGAGACCCAGTACTTC.

This CDR3 reads CASSLNRGSTDTQYF. CDR3 coding DNA: TGCGCCAGCAGCTTGAATCGCGGGAGCACAGATACGCAGTATTTT. V gene TRBV5-1 combines with J gene TRBJ2-3; tentatively, D is TRBD2 (5 bases). Germline values: CDR1 SGHRS, CDR2 YFSETQ. The CDR3 length is 15 residues. V gave up 1 base and J gave up 0 bases, with 9 bases separating them. The variable domain in full, completed from reference TRBV5-1 and TRBJ2-3, reads KAGVTQTPRYLIKTRGQQVTLSCSPISGHRSVSWYQQTPGQGLQFLFEYFSETQRNKGNFPGRFSGRQFSNSRSEMNVSTLELGDSALYLCASSLNRGSTDTQYFGPGTRLTVL.